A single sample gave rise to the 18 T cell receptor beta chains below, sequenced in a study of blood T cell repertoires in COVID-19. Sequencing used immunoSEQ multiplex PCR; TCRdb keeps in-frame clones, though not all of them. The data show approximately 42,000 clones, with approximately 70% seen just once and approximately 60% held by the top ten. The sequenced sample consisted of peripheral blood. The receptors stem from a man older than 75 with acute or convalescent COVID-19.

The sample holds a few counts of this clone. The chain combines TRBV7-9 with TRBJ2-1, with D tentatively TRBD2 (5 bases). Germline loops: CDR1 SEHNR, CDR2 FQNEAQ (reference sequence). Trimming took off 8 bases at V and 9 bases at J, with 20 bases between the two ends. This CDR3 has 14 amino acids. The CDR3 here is CASPPAPGFSEQFF. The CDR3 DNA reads TGTGCCAGCCCCCCCGCTCCGGGATTCAGTGAGCAGTTCTTC.

CDR3: CASSSQQPSSYNEQFF. As DNA, the CDR3 is TGTGCCAGCAGTTCCCAACAGCCCAGCTCCTACAATGAGCAGTTCTTC. This chain joins TRBV6-5 and TRBJ2-1; no clear D gene. V was pared by 4 bases and J by 0 bases, with 13 bases between. Germline CDR1 and CDR2: MNHEY and SVGAGI. The length of the CDR3 is 16 residues.

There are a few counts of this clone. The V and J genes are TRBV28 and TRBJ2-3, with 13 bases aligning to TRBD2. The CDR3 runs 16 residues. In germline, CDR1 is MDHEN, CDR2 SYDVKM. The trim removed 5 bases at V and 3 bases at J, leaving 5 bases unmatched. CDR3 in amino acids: CASSLTSGRATDTQYF. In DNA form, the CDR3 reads TGTGCCAGCAGTCTAACTAGCGGGAGGGCAACAGATACGCAGTATTTT.

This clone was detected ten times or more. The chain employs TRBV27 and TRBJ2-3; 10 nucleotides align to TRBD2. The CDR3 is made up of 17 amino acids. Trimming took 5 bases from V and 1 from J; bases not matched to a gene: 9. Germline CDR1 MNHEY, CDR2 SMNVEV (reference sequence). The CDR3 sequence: CASSLSPGLARTDTQYF. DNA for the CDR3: TGTGCCAGCAGTCTGTCCCCGGGACTAGCGCGCACAGATACGCAGTATTTT.

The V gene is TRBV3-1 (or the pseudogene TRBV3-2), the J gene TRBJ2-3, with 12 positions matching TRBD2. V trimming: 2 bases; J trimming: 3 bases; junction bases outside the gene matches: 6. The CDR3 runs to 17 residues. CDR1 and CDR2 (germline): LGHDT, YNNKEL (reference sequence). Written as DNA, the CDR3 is TGTGCCAGCAGCCAACCCCGAGGACTAGCGGGAACAGATACGCAGTATTTT. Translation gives CASSQPRGLAGTDTQYF.

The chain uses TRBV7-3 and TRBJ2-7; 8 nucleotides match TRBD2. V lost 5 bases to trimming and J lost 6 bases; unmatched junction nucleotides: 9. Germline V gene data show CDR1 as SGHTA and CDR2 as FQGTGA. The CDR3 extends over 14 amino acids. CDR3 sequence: CASSPSSGSTEQYF. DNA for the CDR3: TGTGCCAGCAGCCCGTCCAGCGGGAGCACCGAGCAGTACTTC.

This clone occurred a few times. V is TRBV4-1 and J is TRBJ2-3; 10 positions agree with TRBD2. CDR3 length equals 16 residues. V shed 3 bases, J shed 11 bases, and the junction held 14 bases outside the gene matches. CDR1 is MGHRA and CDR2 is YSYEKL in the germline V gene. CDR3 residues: CASSQVMLAGELKQYF. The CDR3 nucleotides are TGCGCCAGCAGCCAGGTTATGCTAGCGGGAGAATTAAAGCAGTATTTT.

Here the CDR3 reads CASSPGRGTYGYTF. As DNA, the CDR3 is TGTGCCAGCTCACCGGGCAGGGGGACCTATGGCTACACCTTC. V is TRBV18 and J is TRBJ1-2, with TRBD1 matching over 7 bases. J lost 4 bases, V lost 3 bases, and 5 bases had no gene match. The CDR3 is 14 amino acids. Germline V gene lookup returns CDR1 KGHSH and CDR2 LQKENI. The whole variable domain, filled in from reference TRBV18 and TRBJ1-2, reads NAGVMQNPRHLVRRRGQEARLRCSPMKGHSHVYWYRQLPEEGLKFMVYLQKENIIDESGMPKERFSAEFPKEGPSILRIQQVVRGDSAAYFCASSPGRGTYGYTFGSGTRLTVV.

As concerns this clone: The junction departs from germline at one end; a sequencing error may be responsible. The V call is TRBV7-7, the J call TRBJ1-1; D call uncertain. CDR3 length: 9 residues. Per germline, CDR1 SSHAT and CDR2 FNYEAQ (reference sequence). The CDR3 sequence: CASSLGAIF. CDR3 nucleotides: TGTGCCAGCAGTCTAGGAGCCATATTT.

Written as DNA, the CDR3 is TGTGCCAGCAGGGATAGGACTTCTCCCTACGAGCAGTACTTC. Its translation is CASRDRTSPYEQYF. The chain uses TRBV2 and TRBJ2-7; perhaps TRBD2 as D (5 bases). CDR1 and CDR2 from the germline V gene are SNHLY and FYNNEI. The CDR3 is 14 residues long. Between the trimmed V and J ends, which lost 6 bases and 2 bases, there was a span of 14 bases.

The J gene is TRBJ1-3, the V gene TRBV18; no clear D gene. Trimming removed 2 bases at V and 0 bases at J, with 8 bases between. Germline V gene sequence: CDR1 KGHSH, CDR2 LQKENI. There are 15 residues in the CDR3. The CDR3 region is CASSPIRDSGNTIYF. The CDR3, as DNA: TGTGCCAGCTCACCAATTCGAGACTCTGGAAACACCATATATTTT.

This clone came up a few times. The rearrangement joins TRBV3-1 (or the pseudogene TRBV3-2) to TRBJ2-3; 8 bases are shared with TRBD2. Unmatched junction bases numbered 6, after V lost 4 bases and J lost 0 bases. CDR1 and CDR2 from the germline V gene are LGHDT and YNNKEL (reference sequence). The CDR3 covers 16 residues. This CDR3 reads CASSRSAGGSTDTQYF. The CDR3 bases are TGTGCCAGCAGCCGGAGCGCGGGAGGCAGCACAGATACGCAGTATTTT.

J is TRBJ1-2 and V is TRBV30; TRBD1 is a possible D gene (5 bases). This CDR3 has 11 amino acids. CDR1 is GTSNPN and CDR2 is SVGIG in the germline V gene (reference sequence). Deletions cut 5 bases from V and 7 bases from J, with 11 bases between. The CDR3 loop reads CAWGTGGGYTF. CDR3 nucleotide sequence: TGTGCCTGGGGAACGGGGGGTGGCTACACCTTC. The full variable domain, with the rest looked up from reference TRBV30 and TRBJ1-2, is SQTIHQWPATLVQPVGSPLSLECTVEGTSNPNLYWYRQAAGRGLQLLFYSVGIGQISSEVPQNLSASRPQDRQFILSSKKLLLSDSGFYLCAWGTGGGYTFGSGTRLTVV.

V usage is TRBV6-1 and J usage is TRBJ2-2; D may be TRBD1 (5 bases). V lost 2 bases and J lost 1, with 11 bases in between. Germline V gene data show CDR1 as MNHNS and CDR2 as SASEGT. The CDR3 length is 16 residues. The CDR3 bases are TGTGCCAGCAGTGAATCCCAGGGCCTGAACACCGGGGAGCTGTTTTTT. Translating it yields CASSESQGLNTGELFF.

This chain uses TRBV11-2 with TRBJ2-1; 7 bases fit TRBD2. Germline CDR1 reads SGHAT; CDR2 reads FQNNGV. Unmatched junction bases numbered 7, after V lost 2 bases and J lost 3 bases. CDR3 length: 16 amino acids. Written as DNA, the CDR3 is TGTGCCAGCAGCTTACGGCTAGCGGACCTCTACAATGAGCAGTTCTTC. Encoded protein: CASSLRLADLYNEQFF.

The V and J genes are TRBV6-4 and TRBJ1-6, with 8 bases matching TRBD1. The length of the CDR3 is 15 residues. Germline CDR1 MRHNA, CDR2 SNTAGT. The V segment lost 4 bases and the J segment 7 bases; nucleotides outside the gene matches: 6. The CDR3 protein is CASSASGTGNSPLHF. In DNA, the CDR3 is TGTGCCAGCAGTGCCTCCGGGACAGGAAATTCACCCCTCCACTTT.

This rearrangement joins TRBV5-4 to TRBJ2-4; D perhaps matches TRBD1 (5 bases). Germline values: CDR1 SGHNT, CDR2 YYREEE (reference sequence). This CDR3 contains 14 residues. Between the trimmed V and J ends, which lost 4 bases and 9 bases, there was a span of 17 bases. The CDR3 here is CASSLRSSRGIQYF. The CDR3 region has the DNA TGTGCCAGCAGCCTACGGTCCAGTAGGGGCATTCAGTACTTC.

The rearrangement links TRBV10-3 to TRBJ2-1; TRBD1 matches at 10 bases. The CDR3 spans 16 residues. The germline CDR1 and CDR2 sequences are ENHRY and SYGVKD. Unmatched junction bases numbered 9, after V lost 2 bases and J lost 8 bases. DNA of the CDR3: TGTGCCATCAGTGAGCCCGGGACAGGGGTATCCGATGAGCAGTTCTTC. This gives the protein CAISEPGTGVSDEQFF.